What follows are 30 T cell receptor beta chains derived from one specimen sequenced in a study of blood T cell repertoires in COVID-19. The repertoire was sequenced with immunoSEQ multiplex PCR; TCRdb's copy has only in-frame clones and lacks some. The sample consists of 250,000 to 350,000 clones, 84% of them appearing once. Sequencing input: peripheral blood. Receptors originate from a human donor with COVID-19, enrolled during active disease. The donor label of this sample is uncertain.

The chain recombines TRBV9 with TRBJ2-1; 8 bases fit TRBD1. The length of the CDR3 is 15 residues. V gave up 4 bases and J gave up 9 bases; unmatched junction bases: 12. Germline V gives CDR1 SGDLS, CDR2 YYNGEE. CDR3 sequence (DNA): TGTGCCAGCAGCCCCGGGGACAGGTTTGATAGTGAGCAGTTCTTC. Translation gives CASSPGDRFDSEQFF.

J is TRBJ2-3 and V is TRBV5-6, with TRBD1 as a possible D gene (6 bases). Trimming stripped 4 bases from V and 0 bases from J, with 15 bases between. The CDR3 runs to 16 residues. Germline loops: CDR1 SGHDT, CDR2 YYEEEE. Written as DNA, the CDR3 is TGTGCCAGCAGCCAAGTAGACAGGATTAGCACAGATACGCAGTATTTT. Protein sequence: CASSQVDRISTDTQYF.

This chain connects TRBV6-5 to TRBJ2-1, with TRBD2 matching 7 bases. This CDR3 spans 14 amino acids. Per the germline V gene, CDR1 is MNHEY and CDR2 is SVGAGI. Trimming took 7 bases from V and 6 from J; bases not matched to a gene: 9. The CDR3 protein is CASIWTRRVNEQFF. DNA for the CDR3: TGTGCCAGCATATGGACTAGGAGGGTCAATGAGCAGTTCTTC.

The rearrangement joins TRBV18 to TRBJ2-7; 9 bases fit TRBD1. Germline-derived CDR1 and CDR2 are KGHSH and LQKENI. The trim removed 3 bases at V and 5 bases at J, leaving 8 bases unmatched. The CDR3 contains 15 residues. Written as DNA, the CDR3 is TGTGCCAGCTCACCTTTCCCGGACAGGGGTGACGAGCAGTACTTC. Translation: CASSPFPDRGDEQYF.

CDR3: CASTRGRLGNTEAFF. CDR3 coding DNA: TGTGCCAGTACCAGGGGGCGATTAGGGAACACTGAAGCTTTCTTT. This sequence joins TRBV19 and TRBJ1-1, with 8 bases matching TRBD1. With 7 bases clipped from V and 1 base from J, the junction kept 8 bases outside the gene matches. This CDR3 region has 15 residues. Germline values: CDR1 LNHDA, CDR2 SQIVND (reference sequence).

This sequence joins TRBV19 and TRBJ2-5; D is unclear. The germline CDR1 and CDR2 sequences are LNHDA and SQIVND (reference sequence). With 3 bases removed from V and 3 bases from J, the gap between germline ends came to 14 bases. This CDR3 has 15 residues. CDR3 coding DNA: TGTGCCAGTAGTATCGGTGCAGGTGGAAAAGAGACCCAGTACTTC. It is translated as CASSIGAGGKETQYF.

The gene calls are TRBV5-1 and TRBJ2-6; TRBD2 matches 7 bases. The CDR3 has 19 residues. Germline V gene lookup returns CDR1 SGHRS and CDR2 YFSETQ. The ends lost 6 bases at V and 4 bases at J; junction bases unmatched: 19. The CDR3 sequence is CASTPQGLGRDPGANVLTF. CDR3 nucleotide sequence: TGCGCCAGCACCCCCCAGGGACTTGGGAGGGACCCCGGGGCCAACGTCCTGACTTTC.

This rearrangement joins TRBV7-2 to TRBJ2-1, with 9 bases fitting TRBD2. In germline, CDR1 is SGHTA, CDR2 FQGNSA. CDR3 length: 16 residues. Losses at the gene ends were 2 bases for V and 4 bases for J; bases not matched to a gene: 6. The CDR3 loop is CASSLRGLARYNEQFF. The CDR3 DNA reads as TGTGCCAGCAGCTTAAGGGGACTAGCCAGGTACAATGAGCAGTTCTTC.

This rearrangement joins TRBV20-1 to TRBJ1-2; a possible D gene is TRBD1 (5 bases). Germline V lookup: CDR1 DFQATT, CDR2 SNEGSKA (reference sequence). This CDR3 contains 13 residues. The ends were cut back, 3 bases at V and 7 bases at J, with 15 bases in the middle. The CDR3 loop reads CSASLVGGSGYTF. The CDR3 region has the DNA TGCAGTGCTAGTTTGGTCGGGGGGTCTGGCTACACCTTC.

This sequence joins TRBV30 and TRBJ1-1; the D is unclear. The V gene's germline CDR1 is GTSNPN and CDR2 SVGIG (reference sequence). Trimming took 0 bases from V and 10 from J, leaving 15 bases between them. The length of the CDR3 is 13 residues. The CDR3 nucleotides are TGTGCCTGGAGTGTACTAGACGGGAGTAGAGCTTTCTTT. Encoded protein: CAWSVLDGSRAFF. The variable domain in full, with the rest retrieved from reference TRBV30 and TRBJ1-1, is SQTIHQWPATLVQPVGSPLSLECTVEGTSNPNLYWYRQAAGRGLQLLFYSVGIGQISSEVPQNLSASRPQDRQFILSSKKLLLSDSGFYLCAWSVLDGSRAFFGQGTRLTVV.

The sample holds one count of this clone. The chain employs TRBV5-1 and TRBJ1-1; 8 bases are shared with TRBD1. Germline CDR1 is SGHRS and CDR2 is YFSETQ. The ends lost 1 base at V and 4 bases at J; junction bases unmatched: 6. There are 15 residues in the CDR3. The CDR3 loop is CASSLYQGAGTEAFF. CDR3 coding DNA: TGCGCCAGCAGCTTGTATCAGGGGGCTGGCACTGAAGCTTTCTTT. Complete variable domain (other parts from reference TRBV5-1 and TRBJ1-1): KAGVTQTPRYLIKTRGQQVTLSCSPISGHRSVSWYQQTPGQGLQFLFEYFSETQRNKGNFPGRFSGRQFSNSRSEMNVSTLELGDSALYLCASSLYQGAGTEAFFGQGTRLTVV.

The genes are TRBV24-1 and TRBJ1-2, with D perhaps TRBD1 (5 bases). The CDR3 loop spans 13 amino acids. Per the germline V gene, CDR1 is KGHDR and CDR2 is SFDVKD. V lost 4 bases to trimming and J lost 3 bases, with 8 bases between them. CDR3 amino acids: CATSETRDYGYTF. The CDR3 DNA reads TGTGCCACCAGTGAGACCAGGGACTATGGCTACACCTTC.

The chain is built from TRBV9 and TRBJ1-6, with D perhaps TRBD1 (5 bases). Germline-derived CDR1 and CDR2 are SGDLS and YYNGEE. V shed 0 bases and J shed 10 bases, with 17 bases lying between them. This CDR3 has 16 residues. The CDR3 DNA reads TGTGCCAGCAGCGTAGCTGCGGCAGGGACTGGGTCACCCCTCCACTTT. Protein sequence: CASSVAAAGTGSPLHF.

The gene calls are TRBV18 and TRBJ2-1; the match to TRBD2 covers 11 bases. V shed 1 base, J shed 9 bases, and the junction held 5 bases outside the gene matches. Germline CDR1 and CDR2: KGHSH and LQKENI. The CDR3 contains 15 residues. The CDR3 DNA is TGTGCCAGCTCACCACTTCTAGCGGGAGGAGGTGAGCAGTTCTTC. It specifies CASSPLLAGGGEQFF.

J is TRBJ1-2 and V is TRBV6-1, with TRBD1 as a possible D gene (5 bases). With 1 base removed from V and 4 bases from J, the gap between germline ends came to 13 bases. The length of the CDR3 is 15 residues. In germline, CDR1 is MNHNS, CDR2 SASEGT. CDR3 in amino acids: CASSEVVDILYGYTF. CDR3 nucleotides: TGTGCCAGCAGTGAAGTTGTGGACATACTCTATGGCTACACCTTC.

This clone was detected a few times. The V call is TRBV28, the J call TRBJ1-1; D perhaps matches TRBD1 (5 bases). V gave up 3 bases and J gave up 0 bases, with 11 bases separating them. Germline CDR1 is MDHEN and CDR2 is SYDVKM. The CDR3 sequence is 15 residues long. DNA of the CDR3: TGTGCCAGCAGTTTGCAGGGTAATATGAACACTGAAGCTTTCTTT. Residues: CASSLQGNMNTEAFF.

V and J are TRBV7-3 and TRBJ2-3, with 12 positions matching TRBD2. The CDR3 has 16 amino acids. J was trimmed by 5 bases and V by 4 bases; bases with no gene match: 7. In germline, CDR1 is SGHTA, CDR2 FQGTGA. For the CDR3, the DNA is TGTGCCAGCAGCTCCCGACTAGCGGGAGAGGGAGATACGCAGTATTTT. Its translation: CASSSRLAGEGDTQYF.

This clone appeared a single time. The chain is built from TRBV18 and TRBJ2-5; 9 nucleotides align to TRBD2. The CDR3 runs to 13 residues. The ends lost 5 bases at V and 4 bases at J; junction bases unmatched: 2. Germline assignment: CDR1 KGHSH and CDR2 LQKENI. CDR3 in DNA: TGTGCCAGCTCAGGCGGGAGGGGAGAGACCCAGTACTTC. Its protein product is CASSGGRGETQYF.

V gene TRBV15 combines with J gene TRBJ2-5; TRBD2 matches at 12 bases. The CDR3 has 16 residues. Germline V gives CDR1 LNHNV, CDR2 YYDKDF (reference sequence). V shed 0 bases and J 13 bases; nucleotides not matched to a gene: 12. The CDR3 spells CATSRDAASGRGAAYF. CDR3 in DNA: TGTGCCACCAGCAGAGATGCGGCTAGCGGGAGGGGGGCCGCGTACTTC.

The chain carries TRBV3-1 (or the pseudogene TRBV3-2) and TRBJ1-1; no clear D. Germline CDR1 reads LGHDT; CDR2 reads YNNKEL (reference sequence). This CDR3 comprises 16 residues. The germline V and J ends were trimmed by 0 bases and 0 bases, with 11 bases remaining between them. CDR3 nucleotide sequence: TGTGCCAGCAGCCAAGATTTAGCGAGCCTGAACACTGAAGCTTTCTTT. Its translation: CASSQDLASLNTEAFF.

V is TRBV6-5 and J is TRBJ2-7; 7 bases are shared with TRBD2. This CDR3 region has 14 residues. Germline CDR1 MNHEY, CDR2 SVGAGI. J gave up 2 bases and V 8 bases, and 9 bases lay outside the gene matches. The CDR3 here is CASQTGGSPYEQYF. As DNA, the CDR3 is TGTGCCAGCCAGACGGGCGGGAGTCCCTACGAGCAGTACTTC.

A remark on this clone: Different DNA sequences within this sample yield the same CDR3. J is TRBJ1-1 and V is TRBV11-2, with D unresolved. The V and J ends lost 2 bases and 1 base respectively, with 8 bases between them. Looked up from germline, CDR1 is SGHAT and CDR2 is FQNNGV. The CDR3 extends over 14 amino acids. This CDR3 is CASSLLVQNTEAFF. The CDR3 DNA reads as TGTGCCAGCAGCTTACTAGTTCAGAACACTGAAGCTTTCTTT.

CDR3 protein: CASSLDREPYGYTF. For the CDR3, the DNA is TGCGCCAGCAGCTTGGACAGGGAGCCCTATGGCTACACCTTC. The chain employs TRBV5-1 and TRBJ1-2; maybe TRBD1 (6 bases). Trimming stripped 0 bases from V and 4 bases from J, with 10 bases between. From germline, CDR1 is SGHRS and CDR2 YFSETQ. The CDR3 consists of 14 residues.

As for this clone: The sample holds other DNA sequences that translate to the same CDR3. This chain links TRBV11-2 with TRBJ1-1; D uncertain. Trimming stripped 5 bases from V and 1 base from J, with 8 bases between. CDR3 length: 13 amino acids. CDR1 SGHAT and CDR2 FQNNGV come from the germline V gene. Here the CDR3 DNA reads TGTGCCAGCAGCCCCGGGTCGAACACTGAAGCTTTCTTT. As protein: CASSPGSNTEAFF.

V gene TRBV5-1 combines with J gene TRBJ1-1; 11 nucleotides match TRBD1. Germline V lookup: CDR1 SGHRS, CDR2 YFSETQ. The CDR3 extends over 16 amino acids. The V gene end was trimmed by 1 base and the J gene end by 3 bases; junction bases not matched to a gene: 5. The CDR3 nucleotides are TGCGCCAGCAGCTTGAGGGGACAGGGGGTTGACACTGAAGCTTTCTTT. It is translated as CASSLRGQGVDTEAFF.

Only a few counts were recorded for this clone. The chain links TRBV6-8 to TRBJ1-3; TRBD1 is a possible D gene (5 bases). Germline loops: CDR1 MNHGY, CDR2 SAAAGT. Trimming took 3 bases from V and 9 from J, leaving 15 bases between them. CDR3 length equals 14 residues. The CDR3 nucleotides are TGTGCCAGCAGTTATAGGGCCCCAAGGGGCACCATATATTTT. Encoded protein: CASSYRAPRGTIYF.

V and J are TRBV27 and TRBJ1-3; 10 nucleotides agree with TRBD1. V lost 4 bases to trimming and J lost 8 bases; unmatched junction nucleotides: 8. The CDR3 is made up of 15 amino acids. Germline assignment: CDR1 MNHEY and CDR2 SMNVEV (reference sequence). CDR3 coding DNA: TGTGCCAGCAGTTCATGGGGACAGGGGACAGACACCATATATTTT. It is translated as CASSSWGQGTDTIYF.

The genes are TRBV19 and TRBJ1-1, with 9 bases fitting TRBD1. Germline CDR1 and CDR2: LNHDA and SQIVND (reference sequence). V shed 5 bases and J 0 bases; nucleotides not matched to a gene: 10. The CDR3 consists of 17 residues. The CDR3: CASSPWDRADMNTEAFF. CDR3 coding DNA: TGTGCCAGTAGTCCATGGGACAGGGCTGACATGAACACTGAAGCTTTCTTT.

The chain employs TRBV10-2 and TRBJ2-7; D might be TRBD1 (6 bases). The CDR3 covers 14 residues. The germline gives CDR1 WSHSY, CDR2 SAAADI. V was clipped by 4 bases and J by 5 bases, with 15 bases between them. The CDR3 region is CASSGPGTRDEQYF. The CDR3 region has the DNA TGCGCCAGCAGTGGGCCCGGGACAAGGGACGAGCAGTACTTC.

This rearrangement joins TRBV6-6 to TRBJ2-7; 8 bases map to TRBD2. This CDR3 comprises 15 residues. The ends lost 0 bases at V and 4 bases at J; junction bases unmatched: 5. Germline lookup yields CDR1 MNHNY and CDR2 SVGAGI (reference sequence). CDR3 protein: CASSYSAGGEYEQYF. The CDR3 DNA is TGTGCCAGCAGTTACTCTGCGGGAGGTGAATACGAGCAGTACTTC.